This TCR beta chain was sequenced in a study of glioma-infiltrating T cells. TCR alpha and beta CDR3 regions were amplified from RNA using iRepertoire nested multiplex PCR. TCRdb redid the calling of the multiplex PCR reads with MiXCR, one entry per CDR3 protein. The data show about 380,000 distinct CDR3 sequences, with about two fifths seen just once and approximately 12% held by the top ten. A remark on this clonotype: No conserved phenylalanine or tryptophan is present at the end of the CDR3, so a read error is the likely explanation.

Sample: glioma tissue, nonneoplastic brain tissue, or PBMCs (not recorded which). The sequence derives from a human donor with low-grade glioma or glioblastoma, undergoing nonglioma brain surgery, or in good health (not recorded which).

This CDR3 reads CASSTPPGQGYNEQFL. The CDR3 nucleotides read TGTGCCAGCAGCACCCCTCCGGGACAGGGATACAATGAGCAGTTCCTC. The rearrangement joins TRBV7-2 to TRBJ2-1, with 9 bases fitting TRBD1. CDR1 is SGHTA, CDR2 FQGNSA, per germline. V was pared by 5 bases and J by 4 bases, with 9 bases of the junction left unmatched. The CDR3 loop spans 16 amino acids.